This record concerns one TCR beta chain sequence. Antigen specificity is unknown. The data were obtained in a study of T-cell memory formation after mild COVID-19. Overall study results and limits: CD4/CD8 balance characterized clones contracting day 15 to 85, and CD4+ skew characterized later expanders.

Germline trimming cut 2 bases from V and 5 bases from J; bases unmatched to any gene: 5. The CDR3 loop spans 14 amino acids. The germline V gene has CDR1 SGHRS and CDR2 YFSETQ. TCRdb recomputed calls from the 5' RACE reads with MiXCR, one row per CDR3 protein. The sample shows 280,000 or so distinct CDR3 sequences, over 7% of them seen only once. Sequencing was done on a sample of PBMCs or a T cell subset sorted from them (not recorded which). The chain links TRBV5-1 to TRBJ1-1, with 8 nucleotides matching TRBD1. This receptor was taken from a young man who had mild COVID-19 (a few samples of this study predate the infection). Cell type and time point are not known. This CDR3 is CASSFGTGGTEAFF. DNA of the CDR3: TGCGCCAGCAGCTTCGGGACAGGCGGGACTGAAGCTTTCTTT.